These 30 T cell receptor beta chains came from one sample sequenced in a study of breast tumors, draining lymph nodes, adjacent tissues. Samples came from axillary lymph nodes draining the breast cancer. TCRdb independently ran MiXCR on the multiplex PCR reads; one entry per CDR3 protein. The table shows approximately 130,000 distinct CDR3 sequences, with about a fifth occurring only once. The sequenced sample was axillary lymph node tissue. All receptors come from a female donor with breast cancer. Some clones in this sample may be carry-over from other donors' samples.

A note on this clonotype: Germline and junction disagree at one end, which may indicate a read error. The chain uses TRBV6-5 and TRBJ2-3; D remains ambiguous. Germline assignment: CDR1 MNHEY and CDR2 SVGAGI. The CDR3 covers 13 residues. CDR3 nucleotide sequence: TGTACCAGCCATAGGCCAAACACAGATACGCAGTATTTT. This translates into CTSHRPNTDTQYF.

This chain connects TRBV7-2 to TRBJ2-1; 10 positions agree with TRBD2. Per germline, CDR1 SGHTA and CDR2 FQGNSA. V lost 2 bases, J lost 9 bases, and 13 bases stayed unmatched. The CDR3 consists of 17 residues. Here the CDR3 reads CASSLTSGNPHFSEQFF. In DNA, the CDR3 is TGTGCCAGCAGCTTAACTAGCGGGAACCCCCATTTTAGTGAGCAGTTCTTC.

This clonotype showed up many times. The rearrangement joins TRBV20-1 to TRBJ2-3, with 11 bases fitting TRBD2. J lost 0 bases, V lost 6 bases, and 8 bases had no gene match. Germline V CDR1 and CDR2: DFQATT, SNEGSKA (reference sequence). The CDR3 spans 16 residues. CDR3 sequence: CSAERTSGLSTDTQYF. CDR3 DNA sequence: TGCAGTGCCGAACGGACTAGCGGGCTAAGCACAGATACGCAGTATTTT.

The sample holds many counts of this clonotype. The gene calls are TRBV20-1 and TRBJ2-2; D is possibly TRBD1 (5 bases). The CDR3 loop spans 16 amino acids. Trimming pared 1 base from V and 0 bases from J, leaving 12 bases between. Per the germline V gene, CDR1 is DFQATT and CDR2 is SNEGSKA (reference sequence). CDR3 sequence: CSARGPGQPNTGELFF. CDR3 nucleotide sequence: TGCAGTGCTAGAGGACCAGGGCAACCGAACACCGGGGAGCTGTTTTTT.

This clonotype was observed once. A read error is possible here, since a much larger clone lies one base away. The chain links TRBV11-3 to TRBJ2-2; a possible D gene is TRBD1 (5 bases). There are 14 residues in the CDR3. Germline CDR1 is SGHNT and CDR2 is YENEEA. CDR3 amino acids: CASCLGAATGELFF. The CDR3 region has the DNA TGTGCCAGCTGCTTAGGGGCGGCTACCGGGGAGCTGTTTTTT.

This clonotype was detected ten times or more. This chain joins TRBV6-6 and TRBJ1-4; tentative D call: TRBD1 (6 bases). V was trimmed by 6 bases and J by 3 bases, leaving 14 bases between them. Germline assignment: CDR1 MNHNY and CDR2 SVGAGI (reference sequence). The CDR3 has 15 amino acids. CDR3 nucleotides: TGTGCCAGCAGGGGGACAATAGGCTCTAATGAAAAACTGTTTTTT. Translation gives CASRGTIGSNEKLFF.

This clonotype appeared many times. The genes are TRBV20-1 and TRBJ2-5; 8 nucleotides line up with TRBD1. The CDR3 loop spans 12 amino acids. From germline, CDR1 is DFQATT and CDR2 SNEGSKA (reference sequence). The V and J ends lost 6 bases and 5 bases, in that order; junction bases with no gene match: 5. CDR3 sequence reads: CSARGPPETQYF. In DNA, the CDR3 is TGCAGTGCCAGGGGGCCCCCGGAGACCCAGTACTTC.

Ten or more counts support this clonotype. The chain has TRBV13 and TRBJ2-3, with 8 bases that match TRBD1. The CDR3 consists of 17 residues. V shed 1 base, J shed 0 bases, and the junction held 6 bases outside the gene matches. CDR1 is PRHDT and CDR2 is FYEKMQ in the germline V gene (reference sequence). The CDR3 reads CASSLDPRGPSTDTQYF. The CDR3 nucleotides read TGTGCCAGCAGCTTAGACCCCAGGGGGCCTAGCACAGATACGCAGTATTTT.

In its sample, this clonotype was seen many times. The V gene is TRBV10-3, the J gene TRBJ2-2; D gene ambiguous. The CDR3 loop spans 14 amino acids. Between the trimmed V and J ends, which lost 2 bases and 3 bases, there was a span of 7 bases. Germline V gene sequence: CDR1 ENHRY, CDR2 SYGVKD. Here the CDR3 DNA reads TGTGCCATCAGTGAGAACAGATACACCGGGGAGCTGTTTTTT. Encoded protein: CAISENRYTGELFF.

This clonotype occurred many times. This chain connects TRBV12-3 or TRBV12-4 to TRBJ2-3; possible D gene TRBD1, 6 bases. V lost 8 bases and J lost 1, with 10 bases in between. The CDR3 is made up of 13 amino acids. The CDR3 region is CASEPGGTDTQYF. Written as DNA, the CDR3 is TGTGCCAGCGAACCAGGGGGCACAGATACGCAGTATTTT.

This clonotype was detected many times. This chain connects TRBV20-1 to TRBJ2-5; no reliable D call. This CDR3 has 15 residues. Trimming shortened V by 3 bases and J by 1 base, and 15 bases separated the two germline ends. Germline-derived CDR1 and CDR2 are DFQATT and SNEGSKA (reference sequence). The CDR3 loop reads CSASLRWQVQETQYF. The CDR3 bases are TGCAGTGCTAGCCTACGCTGGCAGGTCCAAGAGACCCAGTACTTC.

This clonotype has ten or more counts. The chain is built from TRBV6-1 and TRBJ2-3, with 10 bases that match TRBD1. The ends lost 7 bases at V and 2 bases at J; junction bases unmatched: 9. CDR3 length: 16 residues. CDR1 and CDR2 (germline): MNHNS, SASEGT. This CDR3 is CASIRGGQGFTDTQYF. In DNA, the CDR3 is TGTGCCAGCATTAGAGGGGGACAGGGGTTCACAGATACGCAGTATTTT.

This clonotype has at least ten counts. The V and J genes are TRBV27 and TRBJ2-2; D unclear. Trimming removed 0 bases at V and 5 bases at J, with 7 bases between. Germline CDR1 reads MNHEY; CDR2 reads SMNVEV (reference sequence). This CDR3 has 14 amino acids. The CDR3 loop reads CASSLSKGTGELFF. The CDR3 nucleotides are TGTGCCAGCAGTTTATCGAAGGGTACCGGGGAGCTGTTTTTT.

This clonotype was picked up many times. CDR3 in DNA: TGTGCCAGCAGCCCGATAACTAGCGGGGTCATCTACGAGCAGTACTTC. This sequence encodes CASSPITSGVIYEQYF. V gene TRBV6-6 combines with J gene TRBJ2-7; 10 bases align to TRBD2. Trimming removed 6 bases from V and 3 bases from J; junction bases left unmatched: 11. CDR3 length: 16 residues. The germline V gene has CDR1 MNHNY and CDR2 SVGAGI (reference sequence).

This chain uses TRBV5-1 with TRBJ2-2, with 8 bases fitting TRBD1. The CDR3 consists of 16 residues. Germline CDR1 SGHRS, CDR2 YFSETQ. The trim removed 1 base at V and 5 bases at J, leaving 7 bases unmatched. CDR3 DNA sequence: TGCGCCAGCAGCTTGCGAGCAGGGGGCTTAACCGGGGAGCTGTTTTTT. The encoded protein is CASSLRAGGLTGELFF.

Concerning this clonotype: This may arise from a read error, as a much more abundant clone is one base away. In this CDR3 the conserved last residue, phenylalanine or tryptophan, is missing, so a read error is likely. J is TRBJ2-5 and V is TRBV4-1; 7 nucleotides line up with TRBD2. Germline V lookup: CDR1 MGHRA, CDR2 YSYEKL. V shed 1 base and J 4 bases; nucleotides not matched to a gene: 6. The CDR3 totals 15 residues. This CDR3 reads CASSQVAGAGETQYS. The CDR3 DNA follows: TGCGCCAGCAGCCAAGTGGCGGGAGCTGGAGAGACCCAGTACTCC.

Many counts were recorded for this clonotype. J is TRBJ2-1 and V is TRBV19; possible D gene TRBD2, 6 bases. Deletions cut 4 bases from V and 0 bases from J, with 22 bases between. Germline CDR1 LNHDA, CDR2 SQIVND (reference sequence). This CDR3 region has 19 residues. DNA of the CDR3: TGTGCCAGTAGTACCCCGACTAGACACACCTGGAGCTCCTACAATGAGCAGTTCTTC. This codes for CASSTPTRHTWSSYNEQFF.

This clonotype was seen repeatedly, ten times or more. The rearrangement links TRBV5-6 to TRBJ1-6, with a tentative D call TRBD1 (6 bases). Germline V lookup: CDR1 SGHDT, CDR2 YYEEEE. CDR3 length: 15 residues. Trimming removed 3 bases from V and 5 bases from J, with 12 bases in between. CDR3 coding DNA: TGTGCCAGCAGCTGGGGGACAAGACATAATTCACCCCTCCACTTT. Translating gives CASSWGTRHNSPLHF.

This clonotype has ten or more counts. V is TRBV12-5 and J is TRBJ2-1; TRBD2 is a possible D gene (6 bases). Trimming removed 1 base from V and 3 bases from J, with 10 bases in between. This CDR3 has 15 residues. Germline lookup yields CDR1 LGHNT and CDR2 FRNRAP. The CDR3 reads CASGLARTNYNEQFF. CDR3 nucleotides: TGTGCTAGTGGTTTGGCCCGGACTAACTACAATGAGCAGTTCTTC.

J is TRBJ2-3 and V is TRBV7-9, with D perhaps given as TRBD1 or TRBD2 (5 bases each). V dropped 1 base and J dropped 3 bases, with 11 bases sitting between them. The CDR3 covers 15 residues. Germline-derived CDR1 and CDR2 are SEHNR and FQNEAQ (reference sequence). The CDR3 DNA sequence: TGTGCCAGCAGCTTAGTGGGGGTCGGGACAGATACGCAGTATTTT. The encoded protein is CASSLVGVGTDTQYF. Full variable domain (outside the CDR3, taken from reference TRBV7-9 and TRBJ2-3): DTGVSQNPRHKITKRGQNVTFRCDPISEHNRLYWYRQTLGQGPEFLTYFQNEAQLEKSRLLSDRFSAERPKGSFSTLEIQRTEQGDSAMYLCASSLVGVGTDTQYFGPGTRLTVL.

On this clonotype itself: This may be a read error, as it is one base from a much larger clone. The chain combines TRBV11-3 with TRBJ2-3, with TRBD2 matching 8 bases. CDR1 and CDR2 (germline): SGHNT, YENEEA. The CDR3 loop spans 16 amino acids. The CDR3 sequence: CPSSSREREITDTQYF. The CDR3 DNA follows: TGTCCCAGCAGCTCCCGGGAGCGGGAGATCACAGATACGCAGTATTTT.

This clonotype occurred many times. The chain employs TRBV6-1 and TRBJ1-6; D possibly corresponds to TRBD1 (5 bases). This CDR3 has 13 amino acids. CDR1 MNHNS and CDR2 SASEGT come from the germline V gene. Trimming removed 8 bases from V and 9 bases from J, with 14 bases in between. The CDR3 loop is CASGTGTSSPLHF. CDR3 in DNA: TGTGCCAGCGGAACCGGGACCAGTTCACCCCTCCACTTT.

Many counts were recorded for this clonotype. This chain connects TRBV5-6 to TRBJ2-3; TRBD1 might be the D (8 bases). CDR1 and CDR2 from the germline V gene are SGHDT and YYEEEE. Trimming pared 2 bases from V and 3 bases from J, leaving 13 bases between. The length of the CDR3 is 15 residues. CDR3 protein: CASSFRGRGTDTQYF. The CDR3 DNA sequence: TGTGCCAGCAGCTTCAGGGGGCGGGGGACAGATACGCAGTATTTT.

At least ten counts were recorded for this clonotype. V is TRBV12-3 or TRBV12-4 and J is TRBJ2-7; D uncertain. V lost 4 bases to trimming and J lost 1 base, with 11 bases between them. The CDR3 loop spans 14 amino acids. CDR3 nucleotide sequence: TGTGCCAGCAGTTCCCCCAGCCATTCCTACGAGCAGTACTTC. Amino acid sequence: CASSSPSHSYEQYF.

This clonotype was found many times. CDR3 residues: CASSLASGNTIYF. The DNA of the CDR3 is TGTGCCAGCAGCTTAGCCTCTGGAAACACCATATATTTT. This chain connects TRBV7-6 to TRBJ1-3; no clear D. Germline values: CDR1 SGHVS, CDR2 FNYEAQ. CDR3 length equals 13 residues. Trimming pared 0 bases from V and 0 bases from J, leaving 0 bases between.

With respect to this clonotype: A read error is possible here, since a much larger clone lies one base away. The genes are TRBV6-1 and TRBJ2-1, with no clear D. The CDR3 consists of 14 residues. Germline-derived CDR1 and CDR2 are MNHNS and SASEGT. CDR3 DNA sequence: TGTACCAGCAGTGAAGGTGGTTCCTACAATGAGCAGTTCTTC. Its translation: CTSSEGGSYNEQFF.

As to this clonotype: One base away lies a much larger clone, so this may be a sequencing read error. V is TRBV19 and J is TRBJ2-2; D uncertain. Germline CDR1 is LNHDA and CDR2 is SQIVND (reference sequence). Deletions cut 7 bases from V and 1 base from J, with 16 bases between. The CDR3 loop spans 16 amino acids. This CDR3 reads CASMSSGNKNTGELFF. The CDR3 DNA reads as TGTGCCAGTATGTCTTCGGGTAATAAGAACACCGGGGAGCTGTTTTTT.

In its sample, this clonotype was seen many times. V is TRBV12-5 and J is TRBJ1-3; D unresolved. Germline assignment: CDR1 LGHNT and CDR2 FRNRAP. CDR3 length: 13 residues. V lost 5 bases and J lost 2, with 7 bases in between. This CDR3 reads CASGPSAGNTIYF. CDR3 nucleotide sequence: TGTGCTAGTGGTCCCTCTGCTGGAAACACCATATATTTT.

This clonotype appeared a single time. A much larger clone sits a single nucleotide away, making a read error possible. The chain joins TRBV18 to TRBJ2-3, with a tentative D call TRBD2 (5 bases). The V end lost 5 bases, the J end lost 2 bases, and 11 bases lay between the germline ends. In germline, CDR1 is KGHSH, CDR2 LQKENI. The CDR3 has 14 residues. DNA of the CDR3: TGTGCCAGCTCAGACGGGGATCCCACAGATACGCAGTATTTT. It specifies CASSDGDPTDTQYF.

This clonotype was counted many times. The chain links TRBV20-1 to TRBJ1-5; 10 bases are a match to TRBD1. With V trimmed by 2 bases and J by 4 bases, 5 bases remained unmatched. The germline V gene has CDR1 DFQATT and CDR2 SNEGSKA (reference sequence). The CDR3 extends over 15 amino acids. This chain's CDR3 is CSARRPGQGNQPQHF. CDR3 sequence (DNA): TGCAGTGCTAGACGCCCGGGACAGGGGAATCAGCCCCAGCATTTT.